These T cell receptor beta chains were read from a single sample in a study of blood T cell repertoires in COVID-19. Clones were read by immunoSEQ multiplex PCR, and TCRdb kept only the in-frame ones, dropping some. Of some 150,000 clones listed, 65% to 90% are singletons. What was sequenced was peripheral blood. Receptors were obtained from a man between 65 and 85 years old with acute or convalescent COVID-19. The CDR3 runs from the conserved cysteine through the conserved F or W. The D gene is left open where the match is weak. Clone size appears in some rows only: once, few, many, or a class for an expanded clone.

j_gene,v_gene,abundance,d_gene,CDR3nt,CDR3aa
TRBJ2-1,TRBV15,few,TRBD2,TGTGCCACCAGGCAGGGTAGCGGGAGGGCCGCCAATGAGCAGTTCTTC,CATRQGSGRAANEQFF
TRBJ1-4,TRBV7-9,few,.,TGTGCCAGCAGGGGGTTGGGGGCATCTAATGAAAAACTGTTTTTT,CASRGLGASNEKLFF
TRBJ2-3,TRBV24-1,.,.,TGTGCCACCAGTGATCCGCGGGACAGCAGCACAGATACGCAGTATTTT,CATSDPRDSSTDTQYF
TRBJ2-5,TRBV12-1,.,.,TGTGCCAGCAGCTTTGGGGGACAGGGAGGAGAAGAGACCCAGTACTTC,CASSFGGQGGEETQYF
TRBJ2-4,TRBV29-1,.,.,TGCAGCGTTGAAATTGCCAGGGGCAAAAACATTCAGTACTTC,CSVEIARGKNIQYF
TRBJ1-5,TRBV28,.,.,TGTGCCAGCAGGTTGCAATTAGGGGCTCAGCCCCAGCATTTT,CASRLQLGAQPQHF
TRBJ2-7,TRBV2,.,TRBD1,TGTGCCAGCCGAGGACAGGATTCCTACGAGCAGTACTTC,CASRGQDSYEQYF
TRBJ1-5,TRBV7-9,.,TRBD1,TGTGCCAGCAGCCGAGGGACGGGGACAGGGGGGAATCAGCCCCAGCATTTT,CASSRGTGTGGNQPQHF
TRBJ1-6,TRBV7-2,.,TRBD1,TGTGCCAGCAGCTTAGTGAGGTCAGGGGGCAATTCACCCCTCCACTTT,CASSLVRSGGNSPLHF
TRBJ1-4,TRBV18,.,.,TGTGCCAGCTCACCGGACAGTTTTAATGAAAAACTGTTTTTT,CASSPDSFNEKLFF
TRBJ2-5,TRBV7-9,.,TRBD2,TGTGCCAGCAGTCCGATAGCGGGTCCGCAAGAGACCCAGTACTTC,CASSPIAGPQETQYF
TRBJ2-5,TRBV4-1,many,.,TGCGCCAGCTCCCAGGTGGGAGCCGGAGAGACCCAGTACTTC,CASSQVGAGETQYF
TRBJ1-2,TRBV30,.,TRBD1,TGTGCCTGGAGTCCGGACAGGGGCCCATATGGCTACACCTTC,CAWSPDRGPYGYTF
TRBJ2-5,TRBV9,few,.,TGTGCCAGCAGCCCCCGGACAGAATCTCTAGAGACCCAGTACTTC,CASSPRTESLETQYF
TRBJ1-6,TRBV5-6,.,.,TGTGCCAGCAGCTTGGTGACAGCCGAGAGCTCCTATAATTCACCCCTCCACTTT,CASSLVTAESSYNSPLHF
TRBJ2-7,TRBV6-2/TRBV6-3,.,TRBD2,TGTGCCAGCAGTTACCTGCCGGGAGGGCCGAGGACCTACGAGCAGTACTTC,CASSYLPGGPRTYEQYF
TRBJ2-7,TRBV6-2/TRBV6-3,.,TRBD1,TGTGCCAGCAGTACCTTCCCGGGACAGGGGAGGCCCTACGAGCAGTACTTC,CASSTFPGQGRPYEQYF
TRBJ1-1,TRBV5-8,.,TRBD1,TGTGCCAGCAGTTACCGGACAGGGCACACTGAAGCTTTCTTT,CASSYRTGHTEAFF
TRBJ2-7,TRBV19,.,.,TGTGCCAGTAGTACAGGGTTCTACGGCGAGCAGTACTTC,CASSTGFYGEQYF
TRBJ2-7,TRBV5-1,.,.,TGCGCCAGCAGCTTGGTGGACAGCTTGTCTGAGCAGTACTTC,CASSLVDSLSEQYF
TRBJ2-3,TRBV14,.,.,TGTGCCAGCAGGCCGGGACTTCCAACGGATACGCAGTATTTT,CASRPGLPTDTQYF
TRBJ2-7,TRBV28,.,.,TGTGCCAGCAGCCAGGACAGTGTTCTCAACGAGCAGTACTTC,CASSQDSVLNEQYF
TRBJ2-1,TRBV3-1/TRBV3-2,.,TRBD2,TGTGCCAGCAGCCACATACTAGCGGGAGGGAGACGCTCCTACAATGAGCAGTTCTTC,CASSHILAGGRRSYNEQFF
TRBJ2-3,TRBV27,.,TRBD1,TGTGCCAGCAGTTCCCCGACAGGGATTATGGTGACAGATACGCAGTATTTT,CASSSPTGIMVTDTQYF
TRBJ2-4,TRBV4-3,.,TRBD2,TGCGCCAGCAGCCAAGGACTAGCAAACATTCAGTACTTC,CASSQGLANIQYF
TRBJ2-2,TRBV4-3,.,TRBD2,TGCGCCAGCAGCCAAGGAGCTAGCGGGATTTTGAACACCGGGGAGCTGTTTTTT,CASSQGASGILNTGELFF
TRBJ2-3,TRBV30,.,TRBD2,TGTGCCTGGACTAGCGGGATGGTTCCAGATACGCAGTATTTT,CAWTSGMVPDTQYF
TRBJ2-3,TRBV14,.,TRBD2,TGTGCCAGCAGCCAAGGGACTAGCGGGTTCACAGATACGCAGTATTTT,CASSQGTSGFTDTQYF
TRBJ2-2,TRBV27,.,TRBD2,TGTGCCAGCAGTTTATCAGGTCGGCTAGCGGGAATTAACGGGGAGCTGTTTTTT,CASSLSGRLAGINGELFF
TRBJ2-1,TRBV14,.,TRBD2,TGTGCCAGCAGCCGGGGGGGTTCCTACAATGAGCAGTTCTTC,CASSRGGSYNEQFF
TRBJ2-6,TRBV6-5,.,.,TGTGCCAGCAGTTGGGGAGGTGGGGCCAACGTCCTGACTTTC,CASSWGGGANVLTF
TRBJ2-4,TRBV7-2,.,TRBD2,TGTGCCAGCAGCTTAGCGCTAGCGGGGGGCGAATACTTC,CASSLALAGGEYF
TRBJ2-7,TRBV6-2/TRBV6-3,.,TRBD2,TGTGCCAGCAGCTCCGGACTAGCGGGAGGGTGGGAGCAGTACTTC,CASSSGLAGGWEQYF
TRBJ1-6,TRBV7-3,.,.,TGTGCCAGCAGCGATATGGCAACAGGGCTCTCACCCCTCCACTTT,CASSDMATGLSPLHF
TRBJ2-5,TRBV7-2,once,.,TGTGCCAGCAGCCTCCGGCCCCCGGGAGTACGCCAAGAGACCCAGTACTTC,CASSLRPPGVRQETQYF
TRBJ1-1,TRBV19,.,.,TGTGCCAGTAGTAGGGAGAACACTAACACTGAAGCTTTCTTT,CASSRENTNTEAFF
TRBJ2-2,TRBV9,.,TRBD2,TGTGCCAGCAGCGTAGTTGCTAGCGGGGTGACCGGGGAGCTGTTTTTT,CASSVVASGVTGELFF
TRBJ1-5,TRBV7-2,.,.,TGTGCCAGCAGCCTACACGCATGGGGAGCGCAGCCCCAGCATTTT,CASSLHAWGAQPQHF
TRBJ2-5,TRBV5-1,.,.,TGCGCCAGCAGCTTGAAGCCAGGGGAAGGGGAGACCCAGTACTTC,CASSLKPGEGETQYF
TRBJ2-2,TRBV6-5,.,.,TGTGCCAGCAGTTATAGGGGGAATACAGTCGGGGAGCTGTTTTTT,CASSYRGNTVGELFF
TRBJ1-2,TRBV4-3,once,TRBD1,TGCGCCAGCAGCCAAGCTCGAGGGGGCGGTGGCTATGGCTACACCTTC,CASSQARGGGGYGYTF
TRBJ2-7,TRBV28,.,.,TGTGCCAGCAGACCGACTGGATCACTCTACGAGCAGTACTTC,CASRPTGSLYEQYF
TRBJ1-5,TRBV7-3,.,TRBD1,TGTGCCAGCAGCCCCCCGGACAGGCTTAGCAATCAGCCCCAGCATTTT,CASSPPDRLSNQPQHF
TRBJ2-1,TRBV2,.,TRBD2,TGTGCCAGCAGGGCTACTAGCGGAAATTACAATGAGCAGTTCTTC,CASRATSGNYNEQFF
TRBJ2-7,TRBV29-1,.,TRBD2,TGCAGCGTCGTTGGACTAGCGAGGGGCTACGAGCAGTACTTC,CSVVGLARGYEQYF
TRBJ2-3,TRBV28,.,TRBD1,TGTGCCAGCAGTTTATTTATGGACAGGGTCGATACGCAGTATTTT,CASSLFMDRVDTQYF
TRBJ2-7,TRBV4-3,.,.,TGCGCCAGCAGCCAATTGGTTTCAGGAGGCGAGCAGTACTTC,CASSQLVSGGEQYF
TRBJ1-5,TRBV6-1,.,.,TGTGCCAGCAGTGAAGCGGGCGGGACCAGCAATCAGCCCCAGCATTTT,CASSEAGGTSNQPQHF
TRBJ2-1,TRBV19,.,TRBD2,TGTGCCAGTACCATAAGCGGGAGCTATGAGCAGTTCTTC,CASTISGSYEQFF
TRBJ2-3,TRBV13,.,TRBD2,TGTGCCAGCAGCTTAGAAGCAGCGGGAGGAATTAAAAGCACAGATACGCAGTATTTT,CASSLEAAGGIKSTDTQYF
TRBJ2-1,TRBV5-1,once,.,TGCGCCAGCAGCTTACGGGACAACTCCTACAATGAGCAGTTCTTC,CASSLRDNSYNEQFF
TRBJ1-3,TRBV28,.,.,TGTGCCAGCAGTCCACTGCAGGGACTCCCCTCTGGAAACACCATATATTTT,CASSPLQGLPSGNTIYF
TRBJ2-3,TRBV7-8,.,TRBD2,TGTGCCAGCAGCTACGGTTTAGCTGGGGAGGGGTATACGCAGTATTTT,CASSYGLAGEGYTQYF
TRBJ1-1,TRBV2,.,.,TGTGCCAGCGGTTACAGGGCTGGGACTGAAGCTTTCTTT,CASGYRAGTEAFF
TRBJ2-1,TRBV4-3,.,.,TGCGCCAGCAGCCAAGTTGGGGGAGGTGAGCAGTTCTTC,CASSQVGGGEQFF